This TCR beta chain was identified during a study of shared clonotypes between healthy human individuals (TCRdb year 2020). With respect to the entire study: The cohort included three men and two women between 18 and 49 years of age. Per donor, three plates each were used for CD4 naive and CD4 memory, two for CD8 naive, and one for CD8 memory. Between about 0.85 and 9.5 billion PBMCs per donor were obtained by leukapheresis. To increase sequencing depth and limit assay-specific biases, TCR repertoire library preparation and sequencing were carried out by different laboratories using diverse techniques. Blood TCR repertoires of a handful of healthy adults were deeply sequenced to estimate repertoire size and the extent of clonotype sharing between individuals.

Trimming removed 1 base from V and 7 bases from J, leaving 11 bases between the germline ends. CDR1 and CDR2 are drawn from the germline V gene: LGHNA, YSLEER. The CDR3 runs 13 amino acids, cysteine and phenylalanine included. Left in the record is the CDR3 DNA by itself, 39 bases read in frame from the first base. CD8 naive samples were obtained by positive selection for CCR7 among CD45RO-negative cells, yielding a CD45RA+CCR7+ population from which TemRA cells were excluded. Donors were healthy HIV-negative adults with no recently reported acute infections or vaccinations. Only Caucasian adults living in Nashville, Tennessee, USA were represented among the donors. After blood collection by leukapheresis, PBMCs were isolated using Ficoll-Histopaque density gradient centrifugation and then cryopreserved in the vapor phase of liquid nitrogen. Analytical flow cytometry was used to check the purity and quantity of every magnetically sorted T cell population. Each sorted fraction had its genomic DNA isolated and then quantified by UV absorbance on a Nanodrop 2000c.

Broad study findings and their caveats: Clonotypes shared by all four sorted-subset donors showed higher generation probabilities than non-shared clonotypes. The small number of donors limited the genetic and exposure-history diversity represented. Pairwise subsampling indicated that sequencing depth was expected to affect the degree of clonotype sharing among donors. Across a few donors, about 4.5% of naive CD4, approximately 3.5% of naive CD8, under 2.5% of memory CD4, and approximately 0.4% of memory CD8 clonotypes were shared. Sampling was restricted to blood, and TCR repertoires in tissues likely differ from the TCR repertoires found in blood. Rarefaction of sorted-subset datasets indicated incomplete sequencing despite the large sequencing depth. Estimated clonotype richness was generally larger for naive than for memory subsets.

Notes on this clone: The antigen it recognizes is unknown. Per-base qualities were not stored, and no clone one base away is much larger.

Using the deep immunoSEQ assay, TCR CDR3 regions were amplified from genomic DNA by multiplex PCR. Extracted genomic DNA from each cell subset was spread evenly across all wells of several immunoSEQ 96-well plates, with each plate serving as a replicate. For sorted subsets, each replicate PCR was loaded with 200 to 250 ng genomic DNA, equivalent to 30,000 or so T cell genomes. The purified libraries were quantified using a Qubit 3.0 fluorometer, sized with a Bioanalyzer 2100, and then quantified again using the KAPA Library Quantification kit. Each immunoSEQ 96-well plate was sequenced on its own single-read 150-cycle Illumina NextSeq 550 flow cell. Per the authors' processing: The immunoSEQ output contained only junctional sequences without quality scores, so filtering could not match that applied to full-length reads. Sequences were annotated with PyIR, a Python wrapper for IgBLAST v1.9, and V/J genes and CDR3 were assigned using IMGT germline references. Reads were filtered out if the reads had weak V/J assignments (E-value above 1e-6), no CDR3, stop codons, out-of-frame junctions, or ambiguous translated residues. V3J clonotypes were defined as sequences sharing an identical inferred V gene, J gene, and CDR3 amino acid sequence. To compute the percentage overlap between repertoires, the number of shared unique clonotypes was divided by the size of the smaller repertoire. Richness of each repertoire was evaluated using RTK rarefaction, the Chao1 estimator, and Recon v2.1 estimates of unobserved clonotypes. Generation probabilities were computed with OLGA for all TCRbeta clonotypes obtained by the gDNA method from several donors. TCRdb took over this immuneACCESS table, retaining in-frame rearrangements with V and J assigned. Such tables are incomplete; in checked studies, under half of the missing clones stem from an unresolved V gene, and the remainder is unexplained. V, J and clone size are those of that table, while D and trimming were read from the DNA. In this sample the table shows about 2 million clones, approximately 94% of which occur a single time. The top ten clones comprise 0.9% to 1.5% of the sample.

Sequencing was carried out using naive CD8+ T cells sorted from blood. This specimen's cell subset or site label, interpreted: CD45RA+CCR7+. Rearrangement joined TRBV4-3 to TRBJ2-7; a tentative D call is TRBD2 (5 bases match). This TCR was sampled from a man between 18 and 35 years old in good health. The bases are TGCGCCAGCAGCCAAGCCGAGGGCGGGGAGCAGTACTTC. It is translated as CASSQAEGGEQYF.